This T cell receptor (beta chain) is from a study of T cells in Graves' hyperthyroidism and ophthalmopathy. This clonotype was counted many times. Amplification targeted TCR beta CDR3 regions from RNA transcripts. The HTBI primer set served for first-round RT-PCR of the TCR CDR3. MiXCR was run by TCRdb on the multiplex PCR reads, yielding one entry per CDR3 protein. The repertoire holds hundreds of thousands of distinct CDR3 sequences, with approximately 16% as singletons. The V end was cut by 4 bases, the J end by 6 bases, with 7 bases between. CDR1 and CDR2 from the germline V gene are MNHNS and SASEGT. The CDR3 sequence is 12 residues long.

The source of this sequence is a woman aged 18-29 years with Graves' ophthalmopathy. The chain combines TRBV6-1 with TRBJ1-5; D gene ambiguous. Sequenced material: blood. CDR3 in DNA: TGTGCCAGCAGTGGGTGGACTCAGCCCCAGCATTTT. It codes for CASSGWTQPQHF.